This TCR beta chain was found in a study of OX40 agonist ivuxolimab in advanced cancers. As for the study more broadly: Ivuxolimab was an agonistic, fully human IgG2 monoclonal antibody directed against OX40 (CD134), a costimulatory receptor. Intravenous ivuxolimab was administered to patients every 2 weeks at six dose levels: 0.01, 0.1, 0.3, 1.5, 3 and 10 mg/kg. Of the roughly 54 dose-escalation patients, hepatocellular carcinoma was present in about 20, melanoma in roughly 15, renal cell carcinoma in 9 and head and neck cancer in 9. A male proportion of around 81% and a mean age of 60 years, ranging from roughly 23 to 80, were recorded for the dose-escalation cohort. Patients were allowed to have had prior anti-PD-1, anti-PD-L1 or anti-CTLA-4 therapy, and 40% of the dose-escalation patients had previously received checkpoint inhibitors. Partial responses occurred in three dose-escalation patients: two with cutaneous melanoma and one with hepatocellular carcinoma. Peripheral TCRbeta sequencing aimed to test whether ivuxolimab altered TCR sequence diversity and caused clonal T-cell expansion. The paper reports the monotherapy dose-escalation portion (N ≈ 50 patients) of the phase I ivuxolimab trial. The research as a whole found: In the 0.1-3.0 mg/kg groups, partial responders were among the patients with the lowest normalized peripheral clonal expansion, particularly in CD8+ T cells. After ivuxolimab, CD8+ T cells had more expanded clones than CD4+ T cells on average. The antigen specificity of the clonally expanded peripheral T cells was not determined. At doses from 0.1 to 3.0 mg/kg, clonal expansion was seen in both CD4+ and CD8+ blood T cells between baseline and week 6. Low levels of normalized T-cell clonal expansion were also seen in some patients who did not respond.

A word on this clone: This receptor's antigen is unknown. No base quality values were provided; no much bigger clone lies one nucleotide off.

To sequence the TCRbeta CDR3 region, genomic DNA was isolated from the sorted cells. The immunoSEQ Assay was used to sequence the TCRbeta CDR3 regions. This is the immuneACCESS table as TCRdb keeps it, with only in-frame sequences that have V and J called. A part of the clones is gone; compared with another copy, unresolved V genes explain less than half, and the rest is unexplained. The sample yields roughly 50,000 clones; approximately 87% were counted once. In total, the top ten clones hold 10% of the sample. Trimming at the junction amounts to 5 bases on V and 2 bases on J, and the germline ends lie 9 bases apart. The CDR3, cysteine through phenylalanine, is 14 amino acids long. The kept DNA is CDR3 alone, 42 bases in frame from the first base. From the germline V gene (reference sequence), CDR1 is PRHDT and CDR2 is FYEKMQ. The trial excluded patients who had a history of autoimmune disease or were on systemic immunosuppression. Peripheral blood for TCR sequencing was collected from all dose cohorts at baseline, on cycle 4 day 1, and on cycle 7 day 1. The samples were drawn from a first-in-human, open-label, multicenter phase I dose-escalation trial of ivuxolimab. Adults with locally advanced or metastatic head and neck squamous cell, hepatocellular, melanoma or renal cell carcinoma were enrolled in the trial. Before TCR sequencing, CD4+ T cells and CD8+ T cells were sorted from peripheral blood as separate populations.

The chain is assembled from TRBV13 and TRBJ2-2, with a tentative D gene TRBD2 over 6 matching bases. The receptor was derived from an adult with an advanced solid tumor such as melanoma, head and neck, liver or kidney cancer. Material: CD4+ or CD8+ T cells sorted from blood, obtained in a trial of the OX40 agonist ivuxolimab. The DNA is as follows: TGTGCCAGCAGCGGGACTGCAAACACCGGGGAGCTGTTTTTT. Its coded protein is CASSGTANTGELFF.